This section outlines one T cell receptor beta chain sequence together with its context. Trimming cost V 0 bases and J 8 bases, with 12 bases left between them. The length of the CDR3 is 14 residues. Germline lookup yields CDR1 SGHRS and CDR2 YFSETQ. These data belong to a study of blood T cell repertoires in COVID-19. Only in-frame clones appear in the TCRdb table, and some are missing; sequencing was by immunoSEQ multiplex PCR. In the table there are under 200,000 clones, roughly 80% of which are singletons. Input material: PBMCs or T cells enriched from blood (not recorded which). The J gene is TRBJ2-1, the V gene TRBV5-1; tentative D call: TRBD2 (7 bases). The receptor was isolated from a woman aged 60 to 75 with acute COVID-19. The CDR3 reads CASSLAGGADEQFF. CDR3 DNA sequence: TGCGCCAGCAGCTTGGCTGGGGGGGCGGATGAGCAGTTCTTC.